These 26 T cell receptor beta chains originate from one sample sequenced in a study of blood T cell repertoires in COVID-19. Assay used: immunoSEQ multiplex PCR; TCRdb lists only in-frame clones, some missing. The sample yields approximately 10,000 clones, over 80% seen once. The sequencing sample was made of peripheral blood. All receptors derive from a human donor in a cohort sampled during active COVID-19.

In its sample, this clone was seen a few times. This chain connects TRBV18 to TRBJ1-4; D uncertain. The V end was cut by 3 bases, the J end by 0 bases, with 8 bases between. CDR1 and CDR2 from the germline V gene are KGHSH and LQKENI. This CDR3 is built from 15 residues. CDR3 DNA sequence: TGTGCCAGCTCACCGAGAGAAGCAACTAATGAAAAACTGTTTTTT. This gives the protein CASSPREATNEKLFF.

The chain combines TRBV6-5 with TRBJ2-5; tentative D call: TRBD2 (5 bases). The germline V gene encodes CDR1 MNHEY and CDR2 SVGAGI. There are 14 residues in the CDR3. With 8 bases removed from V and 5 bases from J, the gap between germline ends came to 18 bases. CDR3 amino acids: CASSGGPHWETQYF. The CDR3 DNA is TGTGCCAGCTCTGGAGGACCCCATTGGGAGACCCAGTACTTC.

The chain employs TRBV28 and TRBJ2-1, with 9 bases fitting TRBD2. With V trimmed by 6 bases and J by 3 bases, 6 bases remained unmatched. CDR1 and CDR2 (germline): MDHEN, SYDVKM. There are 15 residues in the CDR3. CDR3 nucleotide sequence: TGTGCCAGCAGCCTGCAGACTAGCGGCTACAATGAGCAGTTCTTC. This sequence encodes CASSLQTSGYNEQFF.

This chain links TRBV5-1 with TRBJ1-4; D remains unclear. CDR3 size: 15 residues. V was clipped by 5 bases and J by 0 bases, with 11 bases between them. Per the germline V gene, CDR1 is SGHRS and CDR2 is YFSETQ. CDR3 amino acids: CASRSGRPTNEKLFF. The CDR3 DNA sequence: TGCGCCAGCAGGTCGGGGAGACCAACTAATGAAAAACTGTTTTTT.

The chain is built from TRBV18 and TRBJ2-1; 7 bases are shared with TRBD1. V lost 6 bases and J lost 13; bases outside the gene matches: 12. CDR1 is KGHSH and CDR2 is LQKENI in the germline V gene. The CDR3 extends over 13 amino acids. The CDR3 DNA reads TGTGCCAGCTCTCAGGGCCAACAGGGGTCCCAGTTCTTC. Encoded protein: CASSQGQQGSQFF. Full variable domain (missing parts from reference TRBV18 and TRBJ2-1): NAGVMQNPRHLVRRRGQEARLRCSPMKGHSHVYWYRQLPEEGLKFMVYLQKENIIDESGMPKERFSAEFPKEGPSILRIQQVVRGDSAAYFCASSQGQQGSQFFGPGTRLTVL.

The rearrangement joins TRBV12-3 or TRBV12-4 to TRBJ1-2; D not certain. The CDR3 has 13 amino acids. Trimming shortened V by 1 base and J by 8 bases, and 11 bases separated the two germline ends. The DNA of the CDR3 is TGTGCCAGCAGTTTAGAGCGCAGAGGAGGCTACACCTTC. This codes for CASSLERRGGYTF.

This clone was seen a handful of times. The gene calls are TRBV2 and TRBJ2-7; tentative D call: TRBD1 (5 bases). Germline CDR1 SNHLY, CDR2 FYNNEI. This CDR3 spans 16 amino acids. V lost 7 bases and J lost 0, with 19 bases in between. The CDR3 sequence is CASMLPGQSYSYEQYF. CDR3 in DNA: TGTGCCAGCATGCTGCCAGGGCAATCATACTCCTACGAGCAGTACTTC.

The CDR3 protein is CSVEAPGQTSYNEQFF. The CDR3 DNA sequence: TGCAGCGTTGAAGCCCCGGGACAGACCTCCTACAATGAGCAGTTCTTC. The chain links TRBV29-1 to TRBJ2-1; 7 nucleotides align to TRBD1. Germline V gives CDR1 SQVTM, CDR2 ANQGSEA. The length of the CDR3 is 16 residues. Trimming cost V 1 base and J 0 bases; bases outside gene matches: 6.

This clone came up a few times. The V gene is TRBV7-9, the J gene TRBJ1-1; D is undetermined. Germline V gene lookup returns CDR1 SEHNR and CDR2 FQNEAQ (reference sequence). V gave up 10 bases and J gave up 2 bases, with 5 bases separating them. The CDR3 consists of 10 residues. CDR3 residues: CATSNTEAFF. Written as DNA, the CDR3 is TGTGCCACCTCTAACACTGAAGCTTTCTTT.

For the CDR3, the DNA is TGTGCCAGCAGCATGGTAGCGGGAGACACAGATACGCAGTATTTT. Protein sequence: CASSMVAGDTDTQYF. The gene calls are TRBV21-1 and TRBJ2-3; the table's TRBD2 call for D was not verified on the DNA. TRBV21-1 has pseudogene status. The CDR3 is made up of 15 amino acids.

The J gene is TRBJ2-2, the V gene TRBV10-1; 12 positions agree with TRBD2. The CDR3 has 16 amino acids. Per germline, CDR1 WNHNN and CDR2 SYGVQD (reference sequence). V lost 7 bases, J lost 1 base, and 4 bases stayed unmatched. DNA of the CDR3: TGCGCCAGCACTCCTAGCGGGAGGGGGAACACCGGGGAGCTGTTTTTT. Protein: CASTPSGRGNTGELFF.

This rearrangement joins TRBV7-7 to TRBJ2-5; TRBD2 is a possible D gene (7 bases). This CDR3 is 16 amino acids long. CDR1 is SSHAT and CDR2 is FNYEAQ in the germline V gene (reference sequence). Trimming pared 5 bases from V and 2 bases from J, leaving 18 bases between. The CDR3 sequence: CASSEGGSAGQETQYF. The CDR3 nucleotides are TGTGCCAGCAGCGAGGGGGGGAGCGCGGGGCAAGAGACCCAGTACTTC.

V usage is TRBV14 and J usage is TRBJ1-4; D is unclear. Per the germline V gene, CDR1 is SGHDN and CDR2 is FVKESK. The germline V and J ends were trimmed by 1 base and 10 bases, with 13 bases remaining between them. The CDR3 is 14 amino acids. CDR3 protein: CASSQVRGGGKLFF. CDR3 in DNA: TGTGCCAGCAGCCAAGTGCGAGGCGGCGGAAAACTGTTTTTT.

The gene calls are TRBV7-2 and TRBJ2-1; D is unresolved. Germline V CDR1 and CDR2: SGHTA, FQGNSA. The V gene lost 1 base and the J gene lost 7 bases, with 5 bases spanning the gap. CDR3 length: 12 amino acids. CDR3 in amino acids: CASSLDWNEQFF. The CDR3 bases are TGTGCCAGCAGCTTAGACTGGAATGAGCAGTTCTTC.

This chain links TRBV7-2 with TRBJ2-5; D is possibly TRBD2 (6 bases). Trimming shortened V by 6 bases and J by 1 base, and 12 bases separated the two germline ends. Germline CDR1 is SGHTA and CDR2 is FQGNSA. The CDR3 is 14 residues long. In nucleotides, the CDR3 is TGTGCCAGCAGTTTCGGGACTGGCCAAGAGACCCAGTACTTC. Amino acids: CASSFGTGQETQYF.

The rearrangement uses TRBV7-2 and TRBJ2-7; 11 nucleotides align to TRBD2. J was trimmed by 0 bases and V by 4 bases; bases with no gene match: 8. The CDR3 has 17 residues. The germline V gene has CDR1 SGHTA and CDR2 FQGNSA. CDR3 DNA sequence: TGTGCCAGCAGCTCCCCCGGGACTAGCGGAAGCTCCTACGAGCAGTACTTC. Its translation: CASSSPGTSGSSYEQYF.

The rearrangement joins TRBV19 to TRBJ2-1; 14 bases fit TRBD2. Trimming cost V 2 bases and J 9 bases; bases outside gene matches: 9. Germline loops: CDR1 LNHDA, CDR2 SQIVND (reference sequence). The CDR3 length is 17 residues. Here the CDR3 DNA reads TGTGCCAGTAGTATAATCCGTGGACTAGCGGGAGGCGGTGAGCAGTTCTTC. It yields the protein CASSIIRGLAGGGEQFF. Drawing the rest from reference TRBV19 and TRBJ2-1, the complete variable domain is DGGITQSPKYLFRKEGQNVTLSCEQNLNHDAMYWYRQDPGQGLRLIYYSQIVNDFQKGDIAEGYSVSREKKESFPLTVTSAQKNPTAFYLCASSIIRGLAGGGEQFFGPGTRLTVL.

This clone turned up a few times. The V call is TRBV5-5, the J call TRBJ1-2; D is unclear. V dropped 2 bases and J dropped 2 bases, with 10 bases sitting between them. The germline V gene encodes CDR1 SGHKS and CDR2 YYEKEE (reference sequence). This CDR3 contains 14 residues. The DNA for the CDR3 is TGTGCCAGCAGCTTAAGCTTAAGCAACTATGGCTACACCTTC. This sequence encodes CASSLSLSNYGYTF.

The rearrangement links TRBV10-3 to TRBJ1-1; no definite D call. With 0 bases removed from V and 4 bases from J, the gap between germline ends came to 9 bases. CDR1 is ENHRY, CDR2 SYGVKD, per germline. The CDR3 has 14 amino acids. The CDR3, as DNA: TGTGCCATCAGTGAGTCGGGGAGTTTCACTGAAGCTTTCTTT. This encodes CAISESGSFTEAFF.

The chain's CDR3 is CASSLASGLGETQYF. CDR3 coding DNA: TGTGCCAGCAGCTTAGCTAGCGGGCTGGGGGAGACCCAGTACTTC. This sequence joins TRBV7-2 and TRBJ2-5, with 7 positions matching TRBD2. CDR1 and CDR2 (germline): SGHTA, FQGNSA. The CDR3 loop spans 15 amino acids. V was pared by 0 bases and J by 5 bases, with 6 bases of the junction left unmatched.

The DNA of the CDR3 is TGTGCCAGCAGCTTAGTCGGACTAGCGGGAGAGTTGGGCAATGAGCAGTTCTTC. It encodes CASSLVGLAGELGNEQFF. The V gene is TRBV11-3, the J gene TRBJ2-1; the match to TRBD2 covers 13 bases. Germline V lookup: CDR1 SGHNT, CDR2 YENEEA. The V gene end was trimmed by 1 base and the J gene end by 6 bases; junction bases not matched to a gene: 9. This CDR3 comprises 18 residues.

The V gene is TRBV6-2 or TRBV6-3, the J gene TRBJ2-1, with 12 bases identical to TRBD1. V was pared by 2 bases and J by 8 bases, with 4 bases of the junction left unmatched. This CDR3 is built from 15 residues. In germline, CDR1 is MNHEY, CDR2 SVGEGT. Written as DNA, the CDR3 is TGTGCCAGCAGTTACGGGACAGGGGGCGGGTATGAGCAGTTCTTC. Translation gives CASSYGTGGGYEQFF.

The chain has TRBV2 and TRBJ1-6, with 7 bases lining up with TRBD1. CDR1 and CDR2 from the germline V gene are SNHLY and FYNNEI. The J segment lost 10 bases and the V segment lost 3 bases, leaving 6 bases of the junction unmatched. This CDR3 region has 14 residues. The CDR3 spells CASSEGQPSSPLHF. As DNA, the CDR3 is TGTGCCAGCAGTGAGGGACAGCCGTCGTCACCCCTCCACTTT.

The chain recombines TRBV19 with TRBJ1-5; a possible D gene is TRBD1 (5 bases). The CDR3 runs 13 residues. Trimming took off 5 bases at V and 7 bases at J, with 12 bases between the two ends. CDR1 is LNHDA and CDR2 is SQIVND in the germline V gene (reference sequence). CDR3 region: CASSGGAGQPQHF. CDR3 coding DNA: TGTGCCAGTAGTGGCGGGGCAGGACAGCCCCAGCATTTT.

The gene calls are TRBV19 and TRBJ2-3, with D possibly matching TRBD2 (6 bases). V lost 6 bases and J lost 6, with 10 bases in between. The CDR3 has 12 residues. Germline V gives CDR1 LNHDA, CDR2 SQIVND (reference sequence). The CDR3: CASSQTRDTQYF. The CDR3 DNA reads TGTGCCAGTAGCCAGACTAGGGATACGCAGTATTTT.

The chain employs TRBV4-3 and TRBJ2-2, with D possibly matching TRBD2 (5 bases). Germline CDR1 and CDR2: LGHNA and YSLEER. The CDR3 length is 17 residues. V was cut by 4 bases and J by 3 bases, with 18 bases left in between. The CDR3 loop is CASSLSRGRGDTGELFF. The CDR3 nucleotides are TGCGCCAGCAGCCTCAGTAGAGGGCGTGGGGACACCGGGGAGCTGTTTTTT.